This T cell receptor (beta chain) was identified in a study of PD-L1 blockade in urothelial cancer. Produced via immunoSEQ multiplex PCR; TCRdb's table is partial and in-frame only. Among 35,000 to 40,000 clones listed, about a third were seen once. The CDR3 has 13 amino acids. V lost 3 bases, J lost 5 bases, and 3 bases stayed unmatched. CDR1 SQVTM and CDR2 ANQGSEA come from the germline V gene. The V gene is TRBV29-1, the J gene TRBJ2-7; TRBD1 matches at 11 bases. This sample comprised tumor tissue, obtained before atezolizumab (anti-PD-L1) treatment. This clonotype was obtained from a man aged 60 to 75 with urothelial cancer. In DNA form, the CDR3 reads TGCAGCGTTGAGGGGGACAGGGGGAACGAGCAGTACTTC. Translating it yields CSVEGDRGNEQYF.